The present entry profiles one T cell receptor (beta chain) with its context. What it binds is not known. The same CDR3 can be traced to other DNA sequences in this sample. These data belong to a study of stem cell transplantation in POMP-related autoinflammatory disease. Study in general: The study hypothesized thymoproteasome defects skew the TRB repertoire via impaired CD8+ selection. Before transplant, CD4+ T cells skewed naive and CD8+ proportions were low. Study-wide results and limits: PRAID patients trended toward lower TRB diversity and higher clonality in all analyzed T-cell subsets. Unique TRB V-J gene pairings were limited in number in patients with PRAID.

The method was immunoSEQ multiplex PCR; TCRdb's version includes in-frame clones alone and lacks a portion of them. The table shows thousands of clones, with 91% occurring only once. Germline V gene lookup returns CDR1 SEHNR and CDR2 FQNEAQ (reference sequence). The CDR3 runs 15 residues. The V end was cut by 5 bases, the J end by 2 bases, with 16 bases between. PRAID combined immunodeficiency and autoinflammation. Material: CD8+ T cells from PBMCs, obtained before stem cell transplantation. The rearrangement links TRBV7-9 to TRBJ2-7; maybe TRBD1 (6 bases). The origin of this receptor is a human donor with POMP-related autoinflammation and immune dysregulation (PRAID). This CDR3 is CASSAKQGIPYEQYF. In DNA, the CDR3 is TGTGCCAGCAGCGCAAAGCAGGGGATACCCTACGAGCAGTACTTC.